These 7 T cell receptor beta chains share one sample of origin, sequenced in a study of cytomegalovirus exposure and HLA in healthy donors. The PCR had 60 Vbeta and 13 Jbeta primers. The protocol was immunoSEQ multiplex PCR, while the TCRdb copy is restricted to in-frame clones and leaves out a portion. Among 150,000 or so clones, around 78% were seen once, and the ten largest hold roughly 1.5%. Sequenced sample: PBMCs. These receptors were collected from a middle-aged man in good health and CMV-seronegative.

The chain carries TRBV6-5 and TRBJ1-5; the D gene is possibly TRBD1 (6 bases). The CDR3 extends over 13 amino acids. V lost 8 bases and J 7 bases, leaving 15 bases between the germline ends. Germline CDR1 is MNHEY and CDR2 is SVGAGI. The CDR3 protein is CASLTSGVQPQHF. Here the CDR3 DNA reads TGTGCCAGCCTTACATCAGGGGTCCAGCCCCAGCATTTT.

The J gene is TRBJ2-1, the V gene TRBV6-6, with 12 bases aligning to TRBD2. Per germline, CDR1 MNHNY and CDR2 SVGAGI (reference sequence). V shed 2 bases and J 9 bases; nucleotides not matched to a gene: 2. This CDR3 region has 14 residues. CDR3 DNA sequence: TGTGCCAGCAGTTACGGGACTAGCGGGCCTGAGCAGTTCTTC. Its protein is CASSYGTSGPEQFF.

This sequence joins TRBV7-9 and TRBJ2-2; maybe TRBD1 (6 bases). The CDR3 spans 16 residues. Trimming took 2 bases from V and 1 from J, leaving 11 bases between them. Germline assignment: CDR1 SEHNR and CDR2 FQNEAQ (reference sequence). The CDR3 loop is CASSLRGNMNTGELFF. The CDR3 nucleotides are TGTGCCAGCAGCTTAAGGGGGAACATGAACACCGGGGAGCTGTTTTTT.

On this clone itself: At the DNA level, this CDR3 is encoded by other sequences in the same sample as well. The chain joins TRBV5-1 to TRBJ2-5; possibly TRBD1 for D (6 bases). Between the trimmed V and J ends, which lost 5 bases and 1 base, there was a span of 12 bases. The CDR3 extends over 14 amino acids. From germline, CDR1 is SGHRS and CDR2 YFSETQ. The CDR3 DNA sequence: TGCGCCAGCAGTTCCGGGACACTCCAAGAGACCCAGTACTTC. Its translation is CASSSGTLQETQYF.

This clone was counted a single time. This chain joins TRBV7-2 and TRBJ1-3; possible D gene TRBD1, 5 bases. Germline CDR1 and CDR2: SGHTA and FQGNSA. The CDR3 is made up of 16 amino acids. With 7 bases removed from V and 4 bases from J, the gap between germline ends came to 20 bases. The CDR3 is CASTATPRGYGNTIYF. The CDR3 bases are TGTGCCAGCACCGCTACCCCAAGGGGCTACGGAAACACCATATATTTT. Together with reference TRBV7-2 and TRBJ1-3, the CDR3 gives the full variable domain: GAGVSQSPSNKVTEKGKDVELRCDPISGHTALYWYRQSLGQGLEFLIYFQGNSAPDKSGLPSDRFSAERTGGSVSTLTIQRTQQEDSAVYLCASTATPRGYGNTIYFGEGSWLTVV.

This chain connects TRBV15 to TRBJ2-3; D is possibly TRBD2 (5 bases). This CDR3 is built from 18 residues. V lost 0 bases to trimming and J lost 6 bases, with 22 bases between them. Germline V gene sequence: CDR1 LNHNV, CDR2 YYDKDF (reference sequence). In nucleotides, the CDR3 is TGTGCCACCAGCAGAGAAGATGGCGCGCGGCCCGGGGAGGATACGCAGTATTTT. As protein: CATSREDGARPGEDTQYF.

J is TRBJ2-3 and V is TRBV7-3; 8 bases are shared with TRBD2. CDR1 and CDR2 (germline): SGHTA, FQGTGA. J was trimmed by 4 bases and V by 5 bases; bases with no gene match: 5. The CDR3 runs to 14 residues. The CDR3 region is CASSHSGSADTQYF. For the CDR3, the DNA is TGTGCCAGCAGCCACAGCGGGAGCGCAGATACGCAGTATTTT.